This T cell receptor (beta chain) was identified in a study of naive and memory T cell subsets. Study observations and caveats: Naive repertoires, especially CD8, held a few larger clonotypes, possibly memory cells re-expressing CD45RA.

On this clonotype: Its antigen remains unknown.

This CDR3 has 14 residues. Trimming shortened V by 6 bases and J by 4 bases, and 16 bases separated the two germline ends. Germline CDR1 reads MNHEY; CDR2 reads SVGAGI. CD4 T cells were positively selected, then CD8 T cells from the CD4-negative fraction. The beta constant-region primer was an equimolar mix of two oligonucleotides covering TRBC1 and TRBC2. Nested alpha and beta constant-region primers with the SP2 primer drove four PCR rounds on ligated cDNA. From the UMI-ligation and nested PCR reads, TCRdb called clonotypes with MiXCR, one entry per CDR3 protein. The sample contains some 83,000 distinct CDR3 sequences, over 8.5% of which appear only once.

The source material was naive CD8+ T cells from blood. This rearrangement joins TRBV6-5 to TRBJ2-7; maybe TRBD1 (6 bases). This TCR came from a human donor in good health. In DNA, the CDR3 is TGTGCCAGCAGCCCTACCGGGGACATTTACGAGCAGTACTTC. It codes for CASSPTGDIYEQYF.